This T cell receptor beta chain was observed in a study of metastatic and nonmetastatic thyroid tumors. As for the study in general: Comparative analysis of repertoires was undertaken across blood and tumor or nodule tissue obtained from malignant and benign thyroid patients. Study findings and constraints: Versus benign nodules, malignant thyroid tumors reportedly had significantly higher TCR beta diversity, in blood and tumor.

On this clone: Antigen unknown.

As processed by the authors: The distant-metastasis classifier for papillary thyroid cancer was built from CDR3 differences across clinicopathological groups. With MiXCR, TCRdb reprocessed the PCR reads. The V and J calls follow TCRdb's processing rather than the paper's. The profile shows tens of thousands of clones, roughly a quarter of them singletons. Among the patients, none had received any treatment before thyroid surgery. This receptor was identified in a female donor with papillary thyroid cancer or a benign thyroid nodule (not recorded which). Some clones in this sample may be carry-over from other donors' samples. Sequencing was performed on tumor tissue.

CDR3 bases: TGCGCCAGCAGCTTGAGTCGGACTAATGAAAAACTGTTTTTT. Translation: CASSLSRTNEKLFF. V is TRBV5-1 and J is TRBJ1-4, with D uncertain. The V gene lost 1 base and the J gene lost 2 bases, with 6 bases spanning the gap. Germline CDR1 is SGHRS and CDR2 is YFSETQ. The CDR3 is 14 residues long.